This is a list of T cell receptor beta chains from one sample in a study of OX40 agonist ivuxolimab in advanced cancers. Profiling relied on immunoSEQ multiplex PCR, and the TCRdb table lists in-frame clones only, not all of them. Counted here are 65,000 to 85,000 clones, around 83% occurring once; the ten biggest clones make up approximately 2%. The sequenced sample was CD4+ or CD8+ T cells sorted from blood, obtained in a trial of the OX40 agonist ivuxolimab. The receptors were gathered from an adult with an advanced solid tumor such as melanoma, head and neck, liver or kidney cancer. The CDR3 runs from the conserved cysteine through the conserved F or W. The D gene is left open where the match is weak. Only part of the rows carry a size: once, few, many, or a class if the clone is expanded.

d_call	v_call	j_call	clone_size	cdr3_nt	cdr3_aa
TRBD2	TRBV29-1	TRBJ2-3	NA	TGCAGCGTTGTCTCCGGGACTAGCAGGCCAGATACGCAGTATTTT	CSVVSGTSRPDTQYF
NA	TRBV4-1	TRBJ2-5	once	TGCGCCAGCAGCCCGATCCATCAGGGCGGGGAGACCCAGTACTTC	CASSPIHQGGETQYF
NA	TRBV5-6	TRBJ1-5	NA	TGTGCCAGCAGCTCCCGTCGGCAGCCCCAGCATTTT	CASSSRRQPQHF
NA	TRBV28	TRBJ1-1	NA	TGTGCCAGCAGTTTCGGGGGGTTCACTGAAGCTTTCTTT	CASSFGGFTEAFF
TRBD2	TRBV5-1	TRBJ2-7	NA	TGCGCCAGCAGCTTAGAGCGGGGTCAGGGGTACTTC	CASSLERGQGYF
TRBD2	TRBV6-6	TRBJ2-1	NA	TGTGCCAGCAGTAGACCTAGCGGGGGGCAGTTCTTC	CASSRPSGGQFF
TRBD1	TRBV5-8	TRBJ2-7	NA	TGTGCCAGCAGCTTGCCTCGACAGGGATTGTACCCCTACGAGCAGTACTTC	CASSLPRQGLYPYEQYF
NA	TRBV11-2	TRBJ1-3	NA	TGTGCCAGCAGCTTACTCGACACCATATATTTT	CASSLLDTIYF
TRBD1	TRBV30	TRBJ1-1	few	TGTGCCTGGAGTCTTGCCGGACAGGGGAGAACTGAAGCTTTCTTT	CAWSLAGQGRTEAFF
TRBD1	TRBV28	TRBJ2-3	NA	TGTGCCAGCAGTAAGAGACTATCAGGGGGTACAGGGGATACGCAGTATTTT	CASSKRLSGGTGDTQYF
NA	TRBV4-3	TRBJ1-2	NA	TGCGCCAGCAGCCAAGAAATGGATAACTATGGCTACACCTTC	CASSQEMDNYGYTF
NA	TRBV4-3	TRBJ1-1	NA	TGCGCCAGCAGCCAAGACCTTCAGGCAAACACTGAAGCTTTCTTT	CASSQDLQANTEAFF
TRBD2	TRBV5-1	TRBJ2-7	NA	TGCGCCAGCAGCTTAGCGGGAGTGTCCTACGAGCAGTACTTC	CASSLAGVSYEQYF
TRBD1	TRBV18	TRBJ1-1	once	TGTGCCAGCTCACCAGAGGACAGGCCCATGAACACTGAAGCTTTCTTT	CASSPEDRPMNTEAFF
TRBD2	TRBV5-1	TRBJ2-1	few	TGCGCCAGCAGGGACGGGACTAGCGGCGTCGATGAGCAGTTCTTC	CASRDGTSGVDEQFF
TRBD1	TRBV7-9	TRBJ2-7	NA	TGTGCCAGCAGCCGTGGACAGGGAGAAAACGAGCAGTACTTC	CASSRGQGENEQYF
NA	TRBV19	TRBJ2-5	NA	TGTGCCAGTAGTGGGGTGGCCCAAGAGACCCAGTACTTC	CASSGVAQETQYF
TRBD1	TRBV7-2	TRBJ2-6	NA	TGTGCCAGCAGCTTAGACAGGGGGCTTGGGGCCAACGTCCTGACTTTC	CASSLDRGLGANVLTF
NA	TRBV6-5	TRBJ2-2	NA	TGTGCCAGCAGTAAACAAACCACCGGGGAGCTGTTTTTT	CASSKQTTGELFF
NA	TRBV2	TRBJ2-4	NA	TGTGCCAGCACCACGGCCAACTACAAAAACATTCAGTACTTC	CASTTANYKNIQYF
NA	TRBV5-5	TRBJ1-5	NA	TGTGCCAGCAGCCCTGACTTTAATCAGCCCCAGCATTTT	CASSPDFNQPQHF
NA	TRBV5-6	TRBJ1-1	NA	TGTGCCAGCAGCTGGAGGGCGGGGGAGGCTGAAGCTTTCTTT	CASSWRAGEAEAFF
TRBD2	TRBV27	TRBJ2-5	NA	TGTGCCAGCACTGCCCAGTGGGGAGGGGAAGAGACCCAGTACTTC	CASTAQWGGEETQYF
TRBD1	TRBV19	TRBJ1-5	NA	TGTGCCAGTAGTATCGGGACAGTTAGCAATCGGCCCCAGCATTTT	CASSIGTVSNRPQHF
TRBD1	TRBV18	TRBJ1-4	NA	TGTGCCAGCTCACTCGGGACAGGGGAAGAAAAACTGTTTTTT	CASSLGTGEEKLFF
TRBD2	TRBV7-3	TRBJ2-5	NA	TGTGCCAGCAGCTTCGGACTAGCGGGGGCAAGAGAGACCCAGTACTTC	CASSFGLAGARETQYF
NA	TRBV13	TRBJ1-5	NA	TGTGCCAGCAGCGATTGGTCTCGCAGCAATCAGCCCCAGCATTTT	CASSDWSRSNQPQHF
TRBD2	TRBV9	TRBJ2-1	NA	TGTGCCAGCAGCGTAGGAGGACTAGCGGGAGTAGGGTCCTACAATGAGCAGTTCTTC	CASSVGGLAGVGSYNEQFF
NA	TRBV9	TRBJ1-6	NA	TGTGCCAGCAGCGAGCGAGGGGGGTCACCCCTCCACTTT	CASSERGGSPLHF
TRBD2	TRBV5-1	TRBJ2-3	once	TGCGCCAGCAGGATAGTAGCGGGAGGCGCAGATACGCAGTATTTT	CASRIVAGGADTQYF
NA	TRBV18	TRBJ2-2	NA	TGTGCCAGCTCACTCGGGATCGGGGAGCTGTTTTTT	CASSLGIGELFF
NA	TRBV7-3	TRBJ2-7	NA	TGTGCCAGCAGCTCCCGCCACGGGGGAGAGCAGTACTTC	CASSSRHGGEQYF
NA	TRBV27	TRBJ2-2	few	TGTGCCAGCAGTTTGAGCGGAACGAACACCGGGGAGCTGTTTTTT	CASSLSGTNTGELFF
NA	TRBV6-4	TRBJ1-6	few	TGTGCCAGCAGTGACGGGAGTTCACCCCTCCACTTT	CASSDGSSPLHF
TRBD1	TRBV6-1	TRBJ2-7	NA	TGTGCCAGCAGTGAAGCGATTACAGGGGTTACCTACGAGCAGTACTTC	CASSEAITGVTYEQYF
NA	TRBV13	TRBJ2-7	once	TGTGCCAGCCACTCAAAGGGGGATCCCCCCGAGCAGTACTTC	CASHSKGDPPEQYF
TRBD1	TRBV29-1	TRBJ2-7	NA	TGCAGCGTTATGGACCACAGGGGCCACGAGCAGTACTTC	CSVMDHRGHEQYF
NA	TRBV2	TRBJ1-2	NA	TGTGCCAGCAGTGAAGCCGGACGGCCAGCGGGCTACACCTTC	CASSEAGRPAGYTF
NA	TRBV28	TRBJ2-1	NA	TGTGCCAGCAGTTACGGGGTGGGGTCAAACAATGAGCAGTTCTTC	CASSYGVGSNNEQFF
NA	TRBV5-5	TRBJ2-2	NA	TGTGCCTGTGACGGAAACACCGGGGAGCTGTTTTTT	CACDGNTGELFF
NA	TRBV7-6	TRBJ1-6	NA	TGTGCCAGCAGCTTAGTCCGTAATTCACCCCTCCACTTT	CASSLVRNSPLHF
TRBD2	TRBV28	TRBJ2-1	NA	TGTGCCAGCAGCCCGCTAGCGGGAGGGGACAATGAGCAGTTCTTC	CASSPLAGGDNEQFF
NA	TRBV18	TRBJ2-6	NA	TGTGCCAGCTCACCCTCGGGTGGAACCCACTCTGGGGCCAACGTCCTGACTTTC	CASSPSGGTHSGANVLTF
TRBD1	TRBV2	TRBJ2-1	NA	TGTGCCAGCCAAGCCGGGACAGATTCCAATGAGCAGTTCTTC	CASQAGTDSNEQFF
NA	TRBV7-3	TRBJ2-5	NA	TGTGCCAGCAGCCTCCAAATTCAAGAGACCCAGTACTTC	CASSLQIQETQYF
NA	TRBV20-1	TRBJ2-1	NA	TGCAGTGCCAGGGATAACAATGAGCAGTTCTTC	CSARDNNEQFF
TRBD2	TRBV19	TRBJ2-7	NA	TGTGCCAGTAGCGGGAGGGCTCCCTACGAGCAGTACTTC	CASSGRAPYEQYF
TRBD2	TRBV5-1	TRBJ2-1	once	TGCGCCAGCAGCCGAGGACTAGCGGGAAACAATGAGCAGTTCTTC	CASSRGLAGNNEQFF
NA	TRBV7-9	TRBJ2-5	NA	TGTGCCAGCAGCTTGGGTCAGGGGGAGACCCAGTACTTC	CASSLGQGETQYF
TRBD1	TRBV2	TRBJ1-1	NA	TGTGCCAGCAGTCCCCCTTGGACAGGGGGCTTGACTGAAGCTTTCTTT	CASSPPWTGGLTEAFF
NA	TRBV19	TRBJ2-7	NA	TGTGCCAGTAGTAGAGACACCAGAGCCTACGAGCAGTACTTC	CASSRDTRAYEQYF
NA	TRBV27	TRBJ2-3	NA	TGTGCCAGCAGTTCCCCCTCCAGGGATACGCAGTATTTT	CASSSPSRDTQYF
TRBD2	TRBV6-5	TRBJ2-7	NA	TGTGCCAGCAGTTACTCGACTAGCGGGAACACCGAGCAGTACTTC	CASSYSTSGNTEQYF